Presented here are 22 T cell receptor beta chains from one specimen sequenced in a study of cytomegalovirus exposure and HLA in healthy donors. Produced via immunoSEQ multiplex PCR; TCRdb's table is partial and in-frame only. The sample holds 110,000 or so clones, 86% seen once. Material for sequencing was PBMCs. Receptor source: a man aged 18-30 years in good health and CMV-seronegative.

The genes are TRBV6-5 and TRBJ2-7; 7 bases are a match to TRBD1. V gave up 0 bases and J gave up 2 bases; unmatched junction bases: 4. The CDR3 contains 15 residues. Looked up from germline, CDR1 is MNHEY and CDR2 is SVGAGI. The CDR3 spells CASSYSPDRAYEQYF. The CDR3 bases are TGTGCCAGCAGTTACTCGCCCGACAGGGCCTACGAGCAGTACTTC.

J is TRBJ2-7 and V is TRBV10-3; 10 positions agree with TRBD1. Germline V CDR1 and CDR2: ENHRY, SYGVKD. CDR3 size: 15 residues. V shed 7 bases and J 4 bases; nucleotides not matched to a gene: 10. The CDR3 DNA is TGTGCCATCACCCGGGGGACAGGGGCGAAATACGAGCAGTACTTC. This gives the protein CAITRGTGAKYEQYF.

This clone was detected once. The chain uses TRBV27 and TRBJ1-2; 8 nucleotides agree with TRBD1. Germline CDR1 reads MNHEY; CDR2 reads SMNVEV (reference sequence). This CDR3 is built from 15 residues. Trimming removed 5 bases from V and 4 bases from J; junction bases left unmatched: 9. The CDR3 nucleotides read TGTGCCAGCAGTGCCTCCGGACAGGGAGCCTATGGCTACACCTTC. This encodes CASSASGQGAYGYTF.

The chain joins TRBV15 to TRBJ1-4; 10 bases agree with TRBD1. The CDR3 runs 15 residues. The V segment lost 9 bases and the J segment 4 bases; nucleotides outside the gene matches: 8. Germline CDR1 is LNHNV and CDR2 is YYDKDF (reference sequence). The CDR3 sequence is CATAPRDRGNEKLFF. Here the CDR3 DNA reads TGTGCCACGGCCCCCCGGGACAGGGGTAATGAAAAACTGTTTTTT.

This chain joins TRBV30 and TRBJ2-1; TRBD2 might be the D (6 bases). Germline CDR1 and CDR2: GTSNPN and SVGIG (reference sequence). The V and J ends lost 4 bases and 9 bases respectively, with 25 bases between them. This CDR3 contains 16 residues. The CDR3 DNA follows: TGTGCCTGGAATGCGGGGAAGATCGGGGCGTCAAGTGAGCAGTTCTTC. It translates to CAWNAGKIGASSEQFF.

The chain employs TRBV7-8 and TRBJ2-7, with TRBD2 matching 8 bases. Trimming took 1 base from V and 2 from J; bases not matched to a gene: 4. This CDR3 contains 15 residues. The germline V gene encodes CDR1 SGHVS and CDR2 FQNEAQ. The CDR3 loop is CASSLELAATYEQYF. In DNA form, the CDR3 reads TGTGCCAGCAGCTTAGAACTAGCGGCAACCTACGAGCAGTACTTC.

This chain uses TRBV6-6 with TRBJ2-7, with 11 positions matching TRBD2. Germline V gives CDR1 MNHNY, CDR2 SVGAGI (reference sequence). Germline trimming cut 6 bases from V and 7 bases from J; bases unmatched to any gene: 5. This CDR3 comprises 13 residues. The CDR3: CASSLGTSGEQYF. The CDR3 DNA is TGTGCCAGCAGCCTCGGGACTAGCGGAGAGCAGTACTTC.

CDR3 in amino acids: CASSRTGGLFGVKETQYF. The CDR3 region has the DNA TGTGCCAGCAGCCGGACAGGGGGACTGTTCGGAGTCAAAGAGACCCAGTACTTC. J is TRBJ2-5 and V is TRBV7-7, with 10 bases lining up with TRBD1. Germline values: CDR1 SSHAT, CDR2 FNYEAQ (reference sequence). The CDR3 extends over 18 amino acids. Trimming removed 5 bases from V and 3 bases from J; junction bases left unmatched: 15. Looking up the rest from reference TRBV7-7 and TRBJ2-5 gives the full variable domain: GAGVSQSPRYKVTKRGQDVTLRCDPISSHATLYWYQQALGQGPEFLTYFNYEAQPDKSGLPSDRFSAERPEGSISTLTIQRTEQRDSAMYRCASSRTGGLFGVKETQYFGPGTRLLVL.

The chain recombines TRBV29-1 with TRBJ1-2, with D hard to call. V shed 4 bases and J shed 3 bases, with 9 bases lying between them. This CDR3 contains 12 residues. The germline CDR1 and CDR2 sequences are SQVTM and ANQGSEA. This chain's CDR3 is CSVVGDDYGYTF. The CDR3 DNA reads TGCAGCGTTGTAGGAGATGACTATGGCTACACCTTC.

This sequence joins TRBV19 and TRBJ1-2; 8 bases are a match to TRBD1. CDR1 is LNHDA and CDR2 is SQIVND in the germline V gene (reference sequence). J was trimmed by 4 bases and V by 5 bases; bases with no gene match: 12. The CDR3 consists of 16 residues. The CDR3, as DNA: TGTGCCAGTAGTGGCCGGGACAGGCAACATTTCTATGGCTACACCTTC. Translated: CASSGRDRQHFYGYTF.

The chain joins TRBV6-5 to TRBJ1-2; maybe TRBD1 (5 bases). Germline CDR1 MNHEY, CDR2 SVGAGI. V dropped 5 bases and J dropped 7 bases, with 17 bases sitting between them. This CDR3 has 14 amino acids. The CDR3 sequence is CASSPPEGRGGYTF. CDR3 coding DNA: TGTGCCAGCAGTCCGCCGGAGGGTAGGGGTGGCTACACCTTC.

The rearrangement uses TRBV7-9 and TRBJ2-5; 8 bases match TRBD2. V shed 0 bases and J 2 bases; nucleotides not matched to a gene: 8. The CDR3 extends over 17 amino acids. In germline, CDR1 is SEHNR, CDR2 FQNEAQ (reference sequence). This CDR3 is CASSLAPGLASQETQYF. In DNA form, the CDR3 reads TGTGCCAGCAGCTTAGCCCCTGGACTAGCAAGTCAAGAGACCCAGTACTTC. The full variable domain, rest sourced from reference TRBV7-9 and TRBJ2-5, is DTGVSQNPRHKITKRGQNVTFRCDPISEHNRLYWYRQTLGQGPEFLTYFQNEAQLEKSRLLSDRFSAERPKGSFSTLEIQRTEQGDSAMYLCASSLAPGLASQETQYFGPGTRLLVL.

The chain joins TRBV19 to TRBJ2-7; 11 bases line up with TRBD1. The germline V gene encodes CDR1 LNHDA and CDR2 SQIVND (reference sequence). With 7 bases clipped from V and 3 bases from J, the junction kept 8 bases outside the gene matches. There are 15 residues in the CDR3. The CDR3 spells CASNVGTGGVYEQYF. The CDR3 DNA follows: TGTGCCAGTAATGTCGGGACAGGGGGTGTCTACGAGCAGTACTTC.

The chain couples TRBV5-1 to TRBJ1-6, with TRBD1 as a possible D gene (6 bases). The germline gives CDR1 SGHRS, CDR2 YFSETQ. V lost 8 bases and J lost 6, with 18 bases in between. CDR3 length equals 15 residues. In DNA form, the CDR3 reads TGCGCCAGTAGGTCCCCCCAGGGGCCTAATTCACCCCTCCACTTT. Protein sequence: CASRSPQGPNSPLHF.

V usage is TRBV5-4 and J usage is TRBJ2-2, with D possibly TRBD2 on 6 matching bases. The length of the CDR3 is 16 residues. V was clipped by 5 bases and J by 4 bases, with 18 bases between them. Germline CDR1 and CDR2: SGHNT and YYREEE (reference sequence). CDR3 residues: CASSPWTTAGTGELFF. DNA for the CDR3: TGTGCCAGCAGTCCCTGGACTACGGCTGGCACCGGGGAGCTGTTTTTT.

The chain joins TRBV6-1 to TRBJ2-1; tentative D call: TRBD2 (6 bases). This CDR3 has 15 residues. Germline V lookup: CDR1 MNHNS, CDR2 SASEGT. The V end was cut by 2 bases, the J end by 3 bases, with 11 bases between. CDR3 in DNA: TGTGCCAGCAGTGAATGGGGGGAGGTCTACAATGAGCAGTTCTTC. Protein product: CASSEWGEVYNEQFF.

CDR3 loop: CASSPYTEAFF. DNA of the CDR3: TGTGCCAGCAGCCCCTACACTGAAGCTTTCTTT. This chain joins TRBV11-2 and TRBJ1-1, with D unclear. Trimming pared 5 bases from V and 3 bases from J, leaving 4 bases between. The CDR3 covers 11 residues. Germline assignment: CDR1 SGHAT and CDR2 FQNNGV.

The chain links TRBV10-1 to TRBJ1-1; no clear D gene. The CDR3 has 15 amino acids. Germline assignment: CDR1 WNHNN and CDR2 SYGVQD (reference sequence). Between the trimmed V and J ends, which lost 2 bases and 4 bases, there was a span of 14 bases. CDR3 region: CASSERPGSSTEAFF. The CDR3 bases are TGCGCCAGCAGTGAGCGGCCAGGTTCGAGCACTGAAGCTTTCTTT.

The V gene is TRBV7-8, the J gene TRBJ1-1, with a possible D match to TRBD1 (5 bases). V was shortened by 3 bases and J by 4 bases, with 9 bases between the two germline ends. There are 13 residues in the CDR3. CDR1 and CDR2 from the germline V gene are SGHVS and FQNEAQ. The CDR3: CASSLRRGTEAFF. As DNA, the CDR3 is TGTGCCAGCAGCTTGCGGAGGGGCACTGAAGCTTTCTTT. The complete variable domain, with remaining parts taken from reference TRBV7-8 and TRBJ1-1, reads GAGVSQSPRYKVAKRGQDVALRCDPISGHVSLFWYQQALGQGPEFLTYFQNEAQLDKSGLPSDRFFAERPEGSVSTLKIQRTQQEDSAVYLCASSLRRGTEAFFGQGTRLTVV.

CDR3 sequence: CASSEKYRVNTGELFF. The CDR3 bases are TGTGCCAGCAGTGAAAAATACAGGGTGAACACCGGGGAGCTGTTTTTT. The chain uses TRBV6-1 and TRBJ2-2; tentative D call: TRBD1 (6 bases). Trimming took off 2 bases at V and 1 base at J, with 11 bases between the two ends. Germline CDR1 and CDR2: MNHNS and SASEGT. This CDR3 comprises 16 residues.

V usage is TRBV5-1 and J usage is TRBJ2-5; TRBD1 agrees at 10 bases. The ends lost 4 bases at V and 5 bases at J; junction bases unmatched: 8. The CDR3 extends over 15 amino acids. The germline V gene has CDR1 SGHRS and CDR2 YFSETQ. The CDR3 nucleotides read TGCGCCAGCAGCCTATCGACAGGGGGCGCGGAGACCCAGTACTTC. Its translation is CASSLSTGGAETQYF.

This clone appeared a single time. This sequence joins TRBV25-1 and TRBJ1-5; 8 bases line up with TRBD1. The CDR3 has 15 residues. The junction had 6 bases not matched to a gene; V was cut back by 6 bases and J by 2 bases. Looked up from germline, CDR1 is MGHDK and CDR2 is SYGVNS. The CDR3, as DNA: TGTGCCAGCAGCGAGACAGGGGTTGGCAATCAGCCCCAGCATTTT. Its protein product is CASSETGVGNQPQHF.